The next 14 T cell receptor beta chains were all read from a single sample in a study of CD8 T cells in ankylosing spondylitis. MiXCR was run by TCRdb on the 5' RACE reads, yielding one entry per CDR3 protein. The repertoire holds a few hundred thousand distinct CDR3 sequences, with 15% to 20% as singletons. The sequenced material came from blood, either unsorted or a sorted T cell fraction (not recorded which). The receptors originated from a male donor with ankylosing spondylitis or in good health (not recorded which).

This clonotype has ten or more counts. The chain carries TRBV20-1 and TRBJ2-3; no clear D gene. The CDR3 extends over 13 amino acids. Germline V gene data show CDR1 as DFQATT and CDR2 as SNEGSKA (reference sequence). V gave up 5 bases and J gave up 3 bases, with 12 bases separating them. DNA for the CDR3: TGCAGTGCTCCCGGCCCCGGGACAGATACGCAGTATTTT. This encodes CSAPGPGTDTQYF.

This clonotype came up a few times. The chain employs TRBV2 and TRBJ1-1; weak D call: TRBD1 (6 bases). Trimming shortened V by 2 bases and J by 5 bases, and 18 bases separated the two germline ends. The CDR3 has 16 residues. CDR1 is SNHLY and CDR2 is FYNNEI in the germline V gene. The CDR3 region has the DNA TGTGCCAGCAGTGAAATGGGGCAGGGGATACCAACTGAAGCTTTCTTT. This sequence encodes CASSEMGQGIPTEAFF.

This clonotype appeared a few times. This sequence joins TRBV5-5 and TRBJ1-3, with 7 bases lining up with TRBD1. The V and J ends lost 3 bases and 0 bases, in that order; junction bases with no gene match: 6. The germline gives CDR1 SGHKS, CDR2 YYEKEE (reference sequence). This CDR3 comprises 16 residues. The CDR3 DNA reads TGTGCCAGCAGCTCAGACAGGGTGGGCTCTGGAAACACCATATATTTT. Translation: CASSSDRVGSGNTIYF.

This clonotype showed up just a few times. V and J are TRBV14 and TRBJ2-1, with a tentative D call TRBD2 (5 bases). The CDR3 totals 15 residues. V lost 4 bases and J 8 bases, leaving 18 bases between the germline ends. Germline CDR1 SGHDN, CDR2 FVKESK. The DNA of the CDR3 is TGTGCCAGCAGCCTCCGCGGGTCTTTCGTCGATGAGCAGTTCTTC. Translating it yields CASSLRGSFVDEQFF. Looking up the rest from reference TRBV14 and TRBJ2-1 gives the full variable domain: EAGVTQFPSHSVIEKGQTVTLRCDPISGHDNLYWYRRVMGKEIKFLLHFVKESKQDESGMPNNRFLAERTGGTYSTLKVQPAELEDSGVYFCASSLRGSFVDEQFFGPGTRLTVL.

V is TRBV10-3 and J is TRBJ2-2; perhaps TRBD2 as D (5 bases). Germline assignment: CDR1 ENHRY and CDR2 SYGVKD. The CDR3 is made up of 13 amino acids. The ends were cut back, 8 bases at V and 0 bases at J, with 7 bases in the middle. CDR3 residues: CAIGGPNTGELFF. CDR3 nucleotide sequence: TGTGCCATCGGCGGGCCGAACACCGGGGAGCTGTTTTTT.

This clonotype occurred many times. This sequence joins TRBV7-8 and TRBJ1-2; a possible D gene is TRBD1 (5 bases). The germline V gene has CDR1 SGHVS and CDR2 FQNEAQ. V dropped 5 bases and J dropped 0 bases, with 16 bases sitting between them. The CDR3 totals 16 residues. The CDR3 region has the DNA TGTGCCAGCAGCCCTGGACCCGGGGGGGCTAACTATGGCTACACCTTC. This translates into CASSPGPGGANYGYTF.

The rearrangement uses TRBV25-1 and TRBJ2-7; the D call may be TRBD1 or TRBD2 (5 bases each). Germline lookup yields CDR1 MGHDK and CDR2 SYGVNS. The CDR3 contains 14 residues. V was shortened by 8 bases and J by 0 bases, with 14 bases between the two germline ends. Here the CDR3 DNA reads TGTGCCAGCCCGGTGGCAGGGAGCTCCTACGAGCAGTACGTC. Translating it yields CASPVAGSSYEQYV.

The chain employs TRBV20-1 and TRBJ1-1; D is possibly TRBD1 (5 bases). Germline V gives CDR1 DFQATT, CDR2 SNEGSKA (reference sequence). The V end lost 5 bases, the J end lost 2 bases, and 9 bases lay between the germline ends. The CDR3 extends over 12 amino acids. CDR3 DNA: TGCAGTGCTGCCAGGGCTAACACTGAAGCTTTCTTT. As protein: CSAARANTEAFF.

The chain carries TRBV12-3 or TRBV12-4 and TRBJ2-2; 9 nucleotides align to TRBD1. CDR3 length equals 16 residues. The junction had 4 bases not matched to a gene; V was cut back by 5 bases and J by 0 bases. The CDR3 DNA sequence: TGTGCCAGCAGTCTGGGGACAGGGTCGAACACCGGGGAGCTGTTTTTT. Its translation is CASSLGTGSNTGELFF.

This clonotype was found a few times. V is TRBV29-1 and J is TRBJ1-1, with 8 bases lining up with TRBD1. CDR3 size: 13 residues. Losses at the gene ends were 3 bases for V and 2 bases for J; bases not matched to a gene: 2. Per the germline V gene, CDR1 is SQVTM and CDR2 is ANQGSEA. CDR3 DNA: TGCAGCGTTGACAGGGGGCCAAACACTGAAGCTTTCTTT. Amino acid sequence: CSVDRGPNTEAFF.

There are many counts of this clonotype. The chain combines TRBV12-3 or TRBV12-4 with TRBJ1-5; D is unresolved. With 5 bases removed from V and 0 bases from J, the gap between germline ends came to 8 bases. This CDR3 is 14 amino acids long. The CDR3 loop reads CASSPFDSNQPQHF. The CDR3 region has the DNA TGTGCCAGCAGTCCCTTCGATAGCAATCAGCCCCAGCATTTT.

V is TRBV20-1 and J is TRBJ2-1, with TRBD1 matching over 7 bases. With 7 bases clipped from V and 2 bases from J, the junction kept 8 bases outside the gene matches. Per the germline V gene, CDR1 is DFQATT and CDR2 is SNEGSKA (reference sequence). The CDR3 has 14 residues. The CDR3 nucleotides are TGCAGTGTTATCGCCGGGACAGCCTACAATGAGCAGTTCTTC. Translating gives CSVIAGTAYNEQFF.

As DNA, the CDR3 is TGTGCCAGCAGCTTGCCTAGCGGTCACCGGGAGACCCAGTACTTC. This codes for CASSLPSGHRETQYF. The chain employs TRBV7-9 and TRBJ2-5; 7 positions agree with TRBD2. In germline, CDR1 is SEHNR, CDR2 FQNEAQ (reference sequence). The CDR3 covers 15 residues. With 3 bases clipped from V and 5 bases from J, the junction kept 9 bases outside the gene matches.

The V and J genes are TRBV7-7 and TRBJ2-3; 9 nucleotides agree with TRBD1. CDR3 size: 15 residues. CDR1 is SSHAT and CDR2 is FNYEAQ in the germline V gene (reference sequence). After removal of 5 bases from V and 7 bases from J, the junction contained 10 bases not matched to a gene. CDR3 in DNA: TGTGCCAGCAGCCGGGGCCCGACAGGGGGTCATACGCAGTATTTT. This sequence encodes CASSRGPTGGHTQYF.